This TCR beta chain originates from a study of OX40 agonist ivuxolimab in advanced cancers. Looking at the study overall: Dose-escalation patients were diagnosed with hepatocellular carcinoma, melanoma, renal cell cancer or head and neck cancer. General study findings and limits: Partial responders at 0.1-3.0 mg/kg showed near-lowest clonal expansion. Clonal expansion from baseline to week 6 occurred in both CD4+ and CD8+ T cells. Normalized expansion of T-cell clones was also low for some nonresponders.

The V gene's germline CDR1 is SGHKS and CDR2 YYEKEE (reference sequence). This CDR3 is built from 14 residues. V lost 4 bases and J 1 base, leaving 10 bases between the germline ends. A note on this clone: Its target is unknown.

TCRdb keeps only in-frame clones here, not all; method: immunoSEQ multiplex PCR. The sample lists fewer than 65,000 clones; about 89% were seen once. The clonotype originates from an adult with an advanced solid tumor such as melanoma, head and neck, liver or kidney cancer. The sample in question was CD4+ or CD8+ T cells sorted from blood, obtained in a trial of the OX40 agonist ivuxolimab. The chain recombines TRBV5-5 with TRBJ2-3; D uncertain. DNA for the CDR3: TGTGCCAGCAGCCGGCTAATGGGCACAGATACGCAGTATTTT. This translates into CASSRLMGTDTQYF.